This TCR beta chain emerged from a study of CD8 T cells in ankylosing spondylitis. Findings of the study overall: Some motif variants had been reported before (in reactive arthritis synovial fluid and blood).

The CDR3 totals 15 residues. The V gene's germline CDR1 is SGHAT and CDR2 FQNNGV. V lost 1 base to trimming and J lost 5 bases, with 15 bases between them. The sample holds many counts of this clonotype. What it binds is unknown. Libraries of TCR beta came from quantitative 5'-RACE with molecular barcodes. TCRdb fed the 5' RACE reads into MiXCR, producing one record per CDR3 protein. The profile shows roughly 170,000 distinct CDR3 sequences, approximately 9.9% of them singletons. This chain uses TRBV11-2 with TRBJ2-7, with D perhaps matching TRBD2 (6 bases). The origin of this receptor is a female donor with ankylosing spondylitis or in good health (not recorded which). Sequenced input: blood, either unsorted or a sorted T cell fraction (not recorded which). The CDR3 DNA sequence: TGTGCCAGCAGCTTAGTCCAGCGGAGGGGAGACGAGCAGTACTTC. The encoded protein is CASSLVQRRGDEQYF.